This T cell receptor beta chain was found in a study of cytomegalovirus exposure and HLA in healthy donors. Study information: In an earlier analysis, 90 million to 130 million unique TCR beta sequences were found from some 200 million T cells. Study-wide points: Researchers reported in a later analysis that a missense DCLRE1C variant was tied to TCR beta V- and J-gene trimming. Within an earlier analysis, most TCR beta V segments proved productive either about 87% or about 30% of the time. Presence/absence analyses assumed roughly uniform sequencing depth across donors, which may not hold.

This CDR3 comprises 11 residues. Germline loops: CDR1 SGHTA, CDR2 FQGNSA. The ends were cut back, 6 bases at V and 3 bases at J, with 6 bases in the middle. PCR amplification relied on 60 Vbeta primers (plus 13 Jbeta primers). Sequencing used immunoSEQ multiplex PCR; TCRdb keeps in-frame clones, though not all of them. Here the sample spans approximately 110,000 clones, around 79% being singletons. Notes on this clone: Its specificity is not known. Other DNA sequences from this sample encode an identical CDR3 as well.

Sequences were obtained from PBMCs. This sequence joins TRBV7-2 and TRBJ2-7; no firm D call. The sequence derives from a woman between 40 and 55 years old in good health and CMV-seronegative. CDR3 sequence (DNA): TGTGCCAGCAGTTCGTTCTACGAGCAGTACTTC. Translation gives CASSSFYEQYF.